This T cell receptor (beta chain) was sequenced during a study of cytomegalovirus exposure and HLA in healthy donors. Study-level results: Earlier analysis yielded a pattern in which most TCR beta V segments were productive about 90% or about 30% of the time. Further analysis was carried out later, and it showed several of the most significant clusters appearing linked to common viral pathogens. Usually a TCR sequence was rare, but some public TCRs were found in many donors. A later analysis associated 16,000 or so TCR beta sequences with HLA alleles at a 0.05 false discovery rate.

Concerning this clone itself: The antigen is not known.

The V gene's germline CDR1 is SGHDN and CDR2 FVKESK. With 0 bases removed from V and 4 bases from J, the gap between germline ends came to 12 bases. The CDR3 has 15 amino acids. The PCR employed 60 Vbeta primers together with 13 Jbeta primers. Clones were sequenced by immunoSEQ multiplex PCR, and TCRdb holds only the in-frame ones, with some missing. This sample carries about 89,000 clones, 85% of them seen once, and the ten largest clones take around 7%. This sequence originates from a man aged 35-49 years in good health and CMV-seropositive. Sequenced input: PBMCs. The chain recombines TRBV14 with TRBJ1-2, with unresolved D. DNA for the CDR3: TGTGCCAGCAGCCAAGATCGACGGGGTACCTATGGCTACACCTTC. Translated, it gives CASSQDRRGTYGYTF.